This T cell receptor beta chain was obtained from a study of shared clonotypes between healthy human individuals. Study in general: Used for every donor were three CD4 naive, three CD4 memory, two CD8 naive and one CD8 memory plate.

Trimming at V came to 4 bases and at J to 3 bases, leaving 6 bases not matched to a gene. Per the germline V gene, CDR1 is SEHNR and CDR2 is FQNEAQ (reference sequence). The CDR3 length is 15 residues. This clone was seen only a few times. Its antigen is unknown. Whole-study results and caveats: Some clonotypes were shared by all four sorted-subset donors, while others were not shared. The non-shared ones had lower generation probabilities than the shared ones. Around 5.4% of naive CD4 clonotypes were common to four donors.

An even split of each subset's genomic DNA across several immunoSEQ plates was performed. Sequencing was performed with immunoSEQ multiplex PCR; in TCRdb, only in-frame clones are kept and a portion is missing. The data contain around 2.1 million clones, about 92% of them seen just once; the ten biggest clones take up roughly 1.8%. Terminally differentiated effector memory CD45RA+ cells were left out of the naive CD8 fraction, which was CD45RO-negative and positively selected for CCR7. This sequence was found in a man younger than 35 in good health. Some clones in this sample may be carry-over from other donors' samples. This chain joins TRBV7-9 and TRBJ2-1; 7 nucleotides line up with TRBD2. The sequenced sample was naive CD8+ T cells from PBMCs. CDR3 nucleotide sequence: TGTGCCAGCAGCTGGGCTAGCGGACGCTACAATGAGCAGTTCTTC. This translates into CASSWASGRYNEQFF.